The 26 T cell receptor beta chains listed next were all sequenced from one sample in a study of OX40 agonist ivuxolimab in advanced cancers. Repertoires were generated with immunoSEQ multiplex PCR, while TCRdb's copy carries only in-frame clones and drops some. The sample gives 45,000 to 50,000 clones, around 85% of which show up once; less than 60% is in the top ten. Sample: CD4+ or CD8+ T cells sorted from blood, taken in a trial of the OX40 agonist ivuxolimab. Source of these receptors: an adult with an advanced solid tumor such as melanoma, head and neck, liver or kidney cancer.

V usage is TRBV7-9 and J usage is TRBJ1-1; 7 bases align to TRBD1. J lost 1 base, V lost 7 bases, and 6 bases had no gene match. The germline V gene has CDR1 SEHNR and CDR2 FQNEAQ (reference sequence). This CDR3 comprises 14 residues. The CDR3, as DNA: TGTGCCAGCACCCAGGGGGAAAGGAACACTGAAGCTTTCTTT. Translating it yields CASTQGERNTEAFF.

The chain links TRBV2 to TRBJ1-4, with a weak D call TRBD1 (5 bases). Trimming took off 2 bases at V and 7 bases at J, with 11 bases between the two ends. The germline gives CDR1 SNHLY, CDR2 FYNNEI. The CDR3 covers 14 residues. CDR3 residues: CASSEQGMVEKLFF. In DNA, the CDR3 is TGTGCCAGCAGTGAACAGGGAATGGTTGAAAAACTGTTTTTT.

The chain's CDR3 is CASSAGMGIAYEQYF. CDR3 nucleotide sequence: TGTGCCAGCAGCGCCGGGATGGGCATTGCCTACGAGCAGTACTTC. This chain links TRBV9 with TRBJ2-7, with a weak D call TRBD2 (5 bases). V was trimmed by 3 bases and J by 2 bases, leaving 15 bases between them. Germline CDR1 SGDLS, CDR2 YYNGEE. This CDR3 contains 15 residues.

The rearrangement joins TRBV19 to TRBJ2-1; TRBD1 matches 8 bases. J was trimmed by 5 bases and V by 3 bases; bases with no gene match: 3. Germline V gives CDR1 LNHDA, CDR2 SQIVND (reference sequence). The CDR3 has 14 residues. CDR3 amino acids: CASSMTGENNEQFF. DNA of the CDR3: TGTGCCAGTAGTATGACAGGGGAAAACAATGAGCAGTTCTTC. Filled out from reference TRBV19 and TRBJ2-1, the complete variable domain reads DGGITQSPKYLFRKEGQNVTLSCEQNLNHDAMYWYRQDPGQGLRLIYYSQIVNDFQKGDIAEGYSVSREKKESFPLTVTSAQKNPTAFYLCASSMTGENNEQFFGPGTRLTVL.

This chain connects TRBV7-8 to TRBJ2-7, with 10 bases identical to TRBD1. CDR3 length equals 14 residues. The J segment lost 4 bases and the V segment lost 6 bases, leaving 6 bases of the junction unmatched. Germline V gene sequence: CDR1 SGHVS, CDR2 FQNEAQ. As DNA, the CDR3 is TGTGCCAGCAGTCGGACAGGGGGGTTTTACGAGCAGTACTTC. As protein: CASSRTGGFYEQYF.

The CDR3 spells CASSQGGGWETQYF. The CDR3 coding sequence is TGTGCCAGCAGCCAGGGCGGGGGCTGGGAGACCCAGTACTTC. The chain combines TRBV14 with TRBJ2-5; D might be TRBD2 (7 bases). V was pared by 3 bases and J by 5 bases, with 13 bases between. In germline, CDR1 is SGHDN, CDR2 FVKESK. The CDR3 totals 14 residues.

The gene calls are TRBV23-1 and TRBJ2-3; D unclear. TRBV23-1 is classed as an ORF, of uncertain function. Trimming removed 6 bases from V and 0 bases from J, with 10 bases in between. CDR3 length: 14 residues. DNA of the CDR3: TGCGCCAGCAGAAGGAGCGCTAGCACAGATACGCAGTATTTT. Protein: CASRRSASTDTQYF.

V usage is TRBV11-2 and J usage is TRBJ2-5, with 7 bases fitting TRBD2. CDR3 length: 16 residues. V was clipped by 5 bases and J by 0 bases; unmatched bases: 9. Germline V gene data show CDR1 as SGHAT and CDR2 as FQNNGV. CDR3 sequence (DNA): TGTGCCAGCAGCCCGATCCTCGGGGGGAACCAAGAGACCCAGTACTTC. This codes for CASSPILGGNQETQYF.

About this clone itself: The junction differs from germline at one of its ends, possibly a read error. CDR3 nucleotides: TGTGCCAGCAGCGTAGCGGGGCTAGCGAGGAATGAGCAGTTCTTC. It specifies CASSVAGLARNEQFF. This chain joins TRBV7-9 and TRBJ2-1; 8 nucleotides line up with TRBD2. The CDR3 contains 15 residues. Per germline, CDR1 SEHNR and CDR2 FQNEAQ (reference sequence).

This clone was counted only a few times. The chain links TRBV19 to TRBJ1-1; 12 bases are a match to TRBD1. Trimming removed 4 bases from V and 1 base from J; junction bases left unmatched: 13. From germline, CDR1 is LNHDA and CDR2 SQIVND (reference sequence). The CDR3 extends over 19 amino acids. The CDR3 DNA follows: TGTGCCAGTAGTACACCCCCGGGACAGGGGGCTGATGGGAACACTGAAGCTTTCTTT. Translation gives CASSTPPGQGADGNTEAFF. The full variable domain, completed using reference TRBV19 and TRBJ1-1, is DGGITQSPKYLFRKEGQNVTLSCEQNLNHDAMYWYRQDPGQGLRLIYYSQIVNDFQKGDIAEGYSVSREKKESFPLTVTSAQKNPTAFYLCASSTPPGQGADGNTEAFFGQGTRLTVV.

This clone was detected a few times. The rearrangement links TRBV6-5 to TRBJ2-3, with D tentatively TRBD1 (5 bases). Looked up from germline, CDR1 is MNHEY and CDR2 is SVGAGI. Trimming shortened V by 5 bases and J by 2 bases, and 11 bases separated the two germline ends. The CDR3 runs to 14 residues. The CDR3 nucleotides are TGTGCCAGCAGTCTAGGGGATTACACAGATACGCAGTATTTT. Protein product: CASSLGDYTDTQYF.

The chain is built from TRBV7-9 and TRBJ2-1; 9 bases are a match to TRBD1. Germline CDR1 reads SEHNR; CDR2 reads FQNEAQ (reference sequence). With V trimmed by 3 bases and J by 7 bases, 7 bases remained unmatched. The CDR3 covers 15 residues. CDR3 residues: CASSLGQGVLNEQFF. DNA for the CDR3: TGTGCCAGCAGCTTGGGACAGGGAGTATTGAATGAGCAGTTCTTC. Based on the CDR3 plus reference TRBV7-9 and TRBJ2-1, the full variable domain is DTGVSQNPRHKITKRGQNVTFRCDPISEHNRLYWYRQTLGQGPEFLTYFQNEAQLEKSRLLSDRFSAERPKGSFSTLEIQRTEQGDSAMYLCASSLGQGVLNEQFFGPGTRLTVL.

The chain uses TRBV6-6 and TRBJ1-2; maybe TRBD1 (5 bases). The CDR3 is 15 amino acids. Germline CDR1 and CDR2: MNHNY and SVGAGI (reference sequence). Trimming removed 7 bases from V and 0 bases from J, with 15 bases in between. As DNA, the CDR3 is TGTGCCAGCACCCTCTCGGGGACTTCTAACTATGGCTACACCTTC. Protein: CASTLSGTSNYGYTF.

This chain connects TRBV6-1 to TRBJ2-1; TRBD1 might be the D (6 bases). Germline values: CDR1 MNHNS, CDR2 SASEGT. This CDR3 region has 16 residues. V dropped 2 bases and J dropped 3 bases, with 14 bases sitting between them. This CDR3 reads CASSETWDTNYNEQFF. As DNA, the CDR3 is TGTGCCAGCAGTGAAACGTGGGACACCAACTACAATGAGCAGTTCTTC.

The chain carries TRBV11-3 and TRBJ1-3; the match to TRBD1 covers 8 bases. This CDR3 has 16 residues. The germline CDR1 and CDR2 sequences are SGHNT and YENEEA. V lost 2 bases, J lost 5 bases, and 8 bases stayed unmatched. CDR3 nucleotides: TGTGCCAGCAGCTTAACCAGGGGGCAAAGGAGAAACACCATATATTTT. Translation gives CASSLTRGQRRNTIYF.

The V call is TRBV28, the J call TRBJ2-3, with TRBD1 matching over 9 bases. J lost 2 bases, V lost 1 base, and 4 bases had no gene match. CDR1 is MDHEN, CDR2 SYDVKM, per germline. The CDR3 runs 16 residues. The chain's CDR3 is CASSLSGTGTTDTQYF. In DNA, the CDR3 is TGTGCCAGCAGTTTATCGGGGACAGGGACCACAGATACGCAGTATTTT.

This rearrangement joins TRBV9 to TRBJ2-2; D gene unclear. The germline CDR1 and CDR2 sequences are SGDLS and YYNGEE. Trimming removed 0 bases at V and 7 bases at J, with 4 bases between. The CDR3 totals 12 residues. CDR3 in DNA: TGTGCCAGCAGCGTAGTGGGCGGGGAGCTGTTTTTT. As protein: CASSVVGGELFF. Filled out from reference TRBV9 and TRBJ2-2, the complete variable domain reads DSGVTQTPKHLITATGQRVTLRCSPRSGDLSVYWYQQSLDQGLQFLIQYYNGEERAKGNILERFSAQQFPDLHSELNLSSLELGDSALYFCASSVVGGELFFGEGSRLTVL.

V gene TRBV5-4 combines with J gene TRBJ1-1; D call uncertain. Trimming pared 4 bases from V and 0 bases from J, leaving 13 bases between. The CDR3 contains 15 residues. CDR1 is SGHNT, CDR2 YYREEE, per germline (reference sequence). The CDR3 loop is CASSPTRQLNTEAFF. The CDR3 coding sequence is TGTGCCAGCAGCCCAACCCGGCAGTTGAACACTGAAGCTTTCTTT.

The rearrangement uses TRBV6-1 and TRBJ2-3; D ambiguous. Trimming pared 9 bases from V and 2 bases from J, leaving 15 bases between. CDR1 is MNHNS, CDR2 SASEGT, per germline. This CDR3 has 14 residues. CDR3 sequence: CASKPGPNTDTQYF. CDR3 bases: TGTGCCAGTAAGCCGGGTCCCAACACAGATACGCAGTATTTT.

CDR3 nucleotide sequence: TGTGCCAGCAGTGAATCAGGGGGGGGGAACGGGCCCCAGCATTTT. It encodes CASSESGGGNGPQHF. The chain links TRBV6-1 to TRBJ1-5; 7 nucleotides align to TRBD1. The germline CDR1 and CDR2 sequences are MNHNS and SASEGT. The CDR3 consists of 15 residues. The ends lost 2 bases at V and 9 bases at J; junction bases unmatched: 10.

The V and J genes are TRBV20-1 and TRBJ2-3; possibly TRBD2 for D (5 bases). The V end lost 7 bases, the J end lost 5 bases, and 10 bases lay between the germline ends. Per germline, CDR1 DFQATT and CDR2 SNEGSKA (reference sequence). The CDR3 sequence is 11 residues long. CDR3 amino acids: CSVPSRDTQYF. CDR3 DNA sequence: TGCAGTGTCCCTAGCCGAGATACGCAGTATTTT.

In this sample, this clone turned up once. The V gene is TRBV28, the J gene TRBJ1-5, with D hard to call. The germline CDR1 and CDR2 sequences are MDHEN and SYDVKM. This CDR3 contains 14 residues. Trimming took 1 base from V and 1 from J, leaving 5 bases between them. CDR3 nucleotide sequence: TGTGCCAGCAGTTTATTCCTCAGCAATCAGCCCCAGCATTTT. It is translated as CASSLFLSNQPQHF.

The chain is built from TRBV9 and TRBJ2-2; a weak D match, TRBD2 (6 bases). The germline CDR1 and CDR2 sequences are SGDLS and YYNGEE. CDR3 size: 14 residues. Trimming removed 3 bases at V and 4 bases at J, with 10 bases between. The CDR3 coding sequence is TGTGCCAGCAGCGGCGGACTACCCACCGGGGAGCTGTTTTTT. This translates into CASSGGLPTGELFF.

With regard to this clone: Other DNA sequences within the sample encode an identical CDR3. The chain carries TRBV20-1 and TRBJ2-1, with a possible D match to TRBD2 (5 bases). The V gene's germline CDR1 is DFQATT and CDR2 SNEGSKA (reference sequence). The V gene lost 6 bases and the J gene lost 5 bases, with 8 bases spanning the gap. The CDR3 covers 11 residues. The CDR3 sequence: CSARTDNEQFF. The CDR3 region has the DNA TGCAGTGCCCGGACTGACAATGAGCAGTTCTTC.

The chain uses TRBV6-5 and TRBJ1-4; 7 positions match TRBD1. Germline CDR1 reads MNHEY; CDR2 reads SVGAGI. This CDR3 region has 14 residues. V was pared by 7 bases and J by 5 bases, with 7 bases of the junction left unmatched. The chain's CDR3 is CASTRTGTNEKLFF. DNA for the CDR3: TGTGCCAGCACCAGGACAGGAACGAATGAAAAACTGTTTTTT.

V is TRBV4-1 and J is TRBJ2-7; the match to TRBD1 covers 11 bases. The CDR3 contains 15 residues. V lost 4 bases to trimming and J lost 3 bases; unmatched junction nucleotides: 5. Germline CDR1 MGHRA, CDR2 YSYEKL. CDR3 coding DNA: TGCGCCAGCAGCCCAACGGGACAGGGGGTCTACGAGCAGTACTTC. Translation gives CASSPTGQGVYEQYF.